The present TCR beta chain was sequenced within a study of blood T cell repertoires in COVID-19. Repertoires were generated with immunoSEQ multiplex PCR, while TCRdb's copy carries only in-frame clones and drops some. Among around 370,000 clones, 85% to 90% were seen once, and the ten largest hold roughly 6.3%. CDR1 is SGDLS and CDR2 is YYNGEE in the germline V gene. V was pared by 4 bases and J by 9 bases, with 17 bases between. This CDR3 is 14 amino acids long. The V call is TRBV9, the J call TRBJ2-1; TRBD2 might be the D (5 bases). Material for sequencing was peripheral blood. This TCR derives from a woman in her forties or fifties with COVID-19, enrolled during active disease. CDR3 nucleotides: TGTGCCAGCAGCCTAGAGGCGTACGAGGGTGAGCAGTTCTTC. Translation gives CASSLEAYEGEQFF.